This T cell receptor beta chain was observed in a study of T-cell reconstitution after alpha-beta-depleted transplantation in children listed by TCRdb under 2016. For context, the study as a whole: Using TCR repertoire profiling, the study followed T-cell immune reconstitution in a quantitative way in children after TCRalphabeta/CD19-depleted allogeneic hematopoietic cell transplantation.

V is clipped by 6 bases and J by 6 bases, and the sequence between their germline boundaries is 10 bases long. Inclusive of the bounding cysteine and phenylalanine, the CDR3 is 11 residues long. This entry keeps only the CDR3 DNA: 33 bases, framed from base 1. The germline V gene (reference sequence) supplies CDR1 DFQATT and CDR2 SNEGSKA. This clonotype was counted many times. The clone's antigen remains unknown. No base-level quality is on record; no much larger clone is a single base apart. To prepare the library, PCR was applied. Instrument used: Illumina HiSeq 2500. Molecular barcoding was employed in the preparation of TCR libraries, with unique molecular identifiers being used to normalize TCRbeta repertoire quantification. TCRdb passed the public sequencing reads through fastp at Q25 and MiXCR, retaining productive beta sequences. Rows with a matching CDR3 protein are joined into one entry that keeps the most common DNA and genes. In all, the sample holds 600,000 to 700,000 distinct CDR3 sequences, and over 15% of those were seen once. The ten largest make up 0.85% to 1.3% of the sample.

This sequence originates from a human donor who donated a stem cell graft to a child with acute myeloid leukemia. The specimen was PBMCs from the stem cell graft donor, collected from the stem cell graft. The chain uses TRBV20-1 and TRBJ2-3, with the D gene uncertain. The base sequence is TGCAGTGCCCCAGGCGAGGATACGCAGTATTTT. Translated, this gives CSAPGEDTQYF.